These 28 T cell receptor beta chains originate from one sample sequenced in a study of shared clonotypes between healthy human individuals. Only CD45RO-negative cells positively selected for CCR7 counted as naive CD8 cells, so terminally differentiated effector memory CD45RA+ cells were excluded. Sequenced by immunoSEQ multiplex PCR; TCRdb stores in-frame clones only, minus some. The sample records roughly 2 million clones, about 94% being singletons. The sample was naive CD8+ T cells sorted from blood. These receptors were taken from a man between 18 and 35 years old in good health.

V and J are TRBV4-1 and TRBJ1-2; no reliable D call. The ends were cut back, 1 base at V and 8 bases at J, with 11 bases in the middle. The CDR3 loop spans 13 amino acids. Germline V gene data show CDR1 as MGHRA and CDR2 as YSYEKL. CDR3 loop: CASSQARFWGYTF. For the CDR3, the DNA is TGCGCCAGCAGCCAAGCTCGATTCTGGGGCTACACCTTC.

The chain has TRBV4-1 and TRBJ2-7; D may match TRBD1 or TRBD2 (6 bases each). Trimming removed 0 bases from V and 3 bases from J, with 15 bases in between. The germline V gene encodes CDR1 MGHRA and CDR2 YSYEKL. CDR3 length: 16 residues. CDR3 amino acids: CASSQDESGGYYEQYF. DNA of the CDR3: TGCGCCAGCAGCCAAGATGAGTCCGGGGGCTACTACGAGCAGTACTTC.

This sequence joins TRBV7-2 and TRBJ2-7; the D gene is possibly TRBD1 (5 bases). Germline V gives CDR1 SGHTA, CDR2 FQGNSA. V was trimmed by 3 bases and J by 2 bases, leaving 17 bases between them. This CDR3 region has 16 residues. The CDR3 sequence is CASSLDETQGAYEQYF. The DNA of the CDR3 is TGTGCCAGCAGCTTGGACGAAACTCAAGGGGCCTACGAGCAGTACTTC.

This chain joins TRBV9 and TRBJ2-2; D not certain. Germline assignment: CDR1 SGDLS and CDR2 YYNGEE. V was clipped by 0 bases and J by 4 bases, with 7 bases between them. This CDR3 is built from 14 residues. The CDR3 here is CASSVDWSTGELFF. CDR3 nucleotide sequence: TGTGCCAGCAGCGTAGACTGGAGCACCGGGGAGCTGTTTTTT.

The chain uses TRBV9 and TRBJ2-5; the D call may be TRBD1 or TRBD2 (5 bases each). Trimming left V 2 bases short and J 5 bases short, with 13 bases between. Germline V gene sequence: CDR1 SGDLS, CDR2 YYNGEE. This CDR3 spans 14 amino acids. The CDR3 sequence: CASSVGPPGETQYF. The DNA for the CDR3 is TGTGCCAGCAGCGTGGGGCCGCCGGGGGAGACCCAGTACTTC.

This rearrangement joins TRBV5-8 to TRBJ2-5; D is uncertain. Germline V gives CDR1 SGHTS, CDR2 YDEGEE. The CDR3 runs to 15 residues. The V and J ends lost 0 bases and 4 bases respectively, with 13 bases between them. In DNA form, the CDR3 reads TGTGCCAGCAGCTTGGAGTTGGCAGGTCGAGAGACCCAGTACTTC. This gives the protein CASSLELAGRETQYF. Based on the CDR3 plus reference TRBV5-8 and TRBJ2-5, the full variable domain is EAGVTQSPTHLIKTRGQQATLRCSPISGHTSVYWYQQALGLGLQFLLWYDEGEERNRGNFPPRFSGRQFPNYSSELNVNALELEDSALYLCASSLELAGRETQYFGPGTRLLVL.

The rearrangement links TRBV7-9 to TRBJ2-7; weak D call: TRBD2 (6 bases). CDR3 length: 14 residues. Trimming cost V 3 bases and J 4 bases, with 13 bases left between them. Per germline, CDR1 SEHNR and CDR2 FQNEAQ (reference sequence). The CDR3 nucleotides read TGTGCCAGCAGCTTTGACGGGAGTGTTTACGAGCAGTACTTC. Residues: CASSFDGSVYEQYF.

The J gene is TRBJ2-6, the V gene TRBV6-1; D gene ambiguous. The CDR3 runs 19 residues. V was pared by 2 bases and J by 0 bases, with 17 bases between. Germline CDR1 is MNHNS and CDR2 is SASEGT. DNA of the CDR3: TGTGCCAGCAGTGAACTCTGGGCTGCCGATAACTCTGGGGCCAACGTCCTGACTTTC. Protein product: CASSELWAADNSGANVLTF.

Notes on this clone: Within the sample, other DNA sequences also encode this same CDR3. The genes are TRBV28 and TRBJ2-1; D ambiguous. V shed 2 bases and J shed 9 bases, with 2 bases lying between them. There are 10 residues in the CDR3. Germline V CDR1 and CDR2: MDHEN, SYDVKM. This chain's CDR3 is CASSLGEQFF. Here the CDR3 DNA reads TGTGCCAGCAGTTTAGGTGAGCAGTTCTTC. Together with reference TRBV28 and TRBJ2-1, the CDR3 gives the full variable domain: DVKVTQSSRYLVKRTGEKVFLECVQDMDHENMFWYRQDPGLGLRLIYFSYDVKMKEKGDIPEGYSVSREKKERFSLILESASTNQTSMYLCASSLGEQFFGPGTRLTVL.

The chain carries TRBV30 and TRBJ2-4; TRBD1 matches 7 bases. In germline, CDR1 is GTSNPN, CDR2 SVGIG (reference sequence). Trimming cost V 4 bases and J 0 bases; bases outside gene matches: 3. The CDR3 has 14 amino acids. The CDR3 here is CAWTRGTAKNIQYF. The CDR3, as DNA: TGTGCCTGGACCAGGGGGACAGCCAAAAACATTCAGTACTTC.

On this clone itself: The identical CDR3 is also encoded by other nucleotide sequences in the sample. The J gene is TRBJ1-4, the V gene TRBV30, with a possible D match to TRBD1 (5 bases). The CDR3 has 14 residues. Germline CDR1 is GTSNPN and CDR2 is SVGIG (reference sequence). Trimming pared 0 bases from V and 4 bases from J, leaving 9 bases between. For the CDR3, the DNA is TGTGCCTGGAGTGTCGGGGCTGGTAATGAAAAACTGTTTTTT. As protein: CAWSVGAGNEKLFF.

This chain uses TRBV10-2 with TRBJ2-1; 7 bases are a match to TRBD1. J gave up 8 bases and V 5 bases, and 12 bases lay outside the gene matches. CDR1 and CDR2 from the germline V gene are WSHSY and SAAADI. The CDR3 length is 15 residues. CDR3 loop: CASSHSGTVRDEQFF. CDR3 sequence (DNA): TGCGCCAGCAGTCATTCCGGGACAGTACGGGATGAGCAGTTCTTC.

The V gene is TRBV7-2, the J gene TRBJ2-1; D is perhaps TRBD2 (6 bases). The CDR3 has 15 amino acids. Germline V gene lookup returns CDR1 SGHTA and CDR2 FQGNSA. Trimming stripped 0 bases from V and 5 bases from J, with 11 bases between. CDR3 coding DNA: TGTGCCAGCAGCTTAGCCGGGAGTGTCAACAATGAGCAGTTCTTC. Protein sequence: CASSLAGSVNNEQFF.

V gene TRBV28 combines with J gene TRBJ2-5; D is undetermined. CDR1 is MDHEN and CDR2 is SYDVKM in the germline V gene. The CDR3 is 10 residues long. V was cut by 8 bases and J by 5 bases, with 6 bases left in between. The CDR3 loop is CASGGETQYF. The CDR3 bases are TGTGCCAGCGGTGGGGAGACCCAGTACTTC.

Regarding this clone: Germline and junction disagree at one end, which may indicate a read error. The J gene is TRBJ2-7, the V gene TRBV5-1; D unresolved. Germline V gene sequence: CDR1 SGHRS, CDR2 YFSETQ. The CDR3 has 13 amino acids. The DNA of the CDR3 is TGCGCTAGCAGCTACGACCGAGACTACGAGCAGTACTTC. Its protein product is CASSYDRDYEQYF.

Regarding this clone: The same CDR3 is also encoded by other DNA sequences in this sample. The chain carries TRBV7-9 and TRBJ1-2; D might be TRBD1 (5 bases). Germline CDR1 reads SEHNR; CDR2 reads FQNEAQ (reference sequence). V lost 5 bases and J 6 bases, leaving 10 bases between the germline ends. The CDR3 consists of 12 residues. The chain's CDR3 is CASSLGGDGYTF. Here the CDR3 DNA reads TGTGCCAGCAGCCTAGGAGGGGATGGCTACACCTTC.

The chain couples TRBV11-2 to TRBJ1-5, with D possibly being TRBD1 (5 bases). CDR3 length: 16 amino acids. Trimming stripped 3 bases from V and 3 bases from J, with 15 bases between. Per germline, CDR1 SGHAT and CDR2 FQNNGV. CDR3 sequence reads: CASSLYGPGVNQPQHF. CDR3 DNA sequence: TGTGCCAGCAGCTTGTACGGTCCGGGGGTCAATCAGCCCCAGCATTTT.

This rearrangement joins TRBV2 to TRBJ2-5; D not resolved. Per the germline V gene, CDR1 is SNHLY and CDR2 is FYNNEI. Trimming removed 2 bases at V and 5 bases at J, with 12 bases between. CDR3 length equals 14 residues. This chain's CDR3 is CASSEMGWAETQYF. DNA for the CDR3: TGTGCCAGCAGTGAAATGGGATGGGCCGAGACCCAGTACTTC.

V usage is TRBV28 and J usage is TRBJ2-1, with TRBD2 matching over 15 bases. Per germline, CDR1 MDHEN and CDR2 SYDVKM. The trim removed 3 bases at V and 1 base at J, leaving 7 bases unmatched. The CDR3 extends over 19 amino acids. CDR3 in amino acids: CASSFLGTSGGRSYNEQFF. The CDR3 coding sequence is TGTGCCAGCAGTTTCCTGGGGACTAGCGGGGGGCGGTCCTACAATGAGCAGTTCTTC.

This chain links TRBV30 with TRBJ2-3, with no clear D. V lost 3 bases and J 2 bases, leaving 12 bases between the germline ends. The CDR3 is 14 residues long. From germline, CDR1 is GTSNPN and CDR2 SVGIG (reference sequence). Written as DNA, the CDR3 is TGTGCCTGGAGCCTGTCGAGTGACACAGATACGCAGTATTTT. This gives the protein CAWSLSSDTDTQYF. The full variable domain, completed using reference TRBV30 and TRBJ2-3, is SQTIHQWPATLVQPVGSPLSLECTVEGTSNPNLYWYRQAAGRGLQLLFYSVGIGQISSEVPQNLSASRPQDRQFILSSKKLLLSDSGFYLCAWSLSSDTDTQYFGPGTRLTVL.

CDR3 nucleotides: TGTGCCAGCAGTTCATTCGACTCGGGCACAGATACGCAGTATTTT. It specifies CASSSFDSGTDTQYF. The V gene is TRBV6-5, the J gene TRBJ2-3; no clear D gene. V lost 4 bases and J lost 1, with 12 bases in between. The CDR3 has 15 amino acids. Germline-derived CDR1 and CDR2 are MNHEY and SVGAGI.

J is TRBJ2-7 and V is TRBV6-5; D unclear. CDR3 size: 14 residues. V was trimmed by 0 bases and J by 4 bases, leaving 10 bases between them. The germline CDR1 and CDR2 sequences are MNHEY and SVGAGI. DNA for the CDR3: TGTGCCAGCAGTTACTCGGAGAATCAGTACGAGCAGTACTTC. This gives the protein CASSYSENQYEQYF.

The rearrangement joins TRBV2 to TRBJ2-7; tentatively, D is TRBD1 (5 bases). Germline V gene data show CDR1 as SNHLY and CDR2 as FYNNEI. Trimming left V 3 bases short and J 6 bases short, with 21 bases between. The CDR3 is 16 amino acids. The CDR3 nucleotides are TGTGCCAGCAGTGATATGCCCCAGGGCGTCCCCGTCGAGCAGTACTTC. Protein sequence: CASSDMPQGVPVEQYF. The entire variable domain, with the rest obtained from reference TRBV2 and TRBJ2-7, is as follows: EPEVTQTPSHQVTQMGQEVILRCVPISNHLYFYWYRQILGQKVEFLVSFYNNEISEKSEIFDDQFSVERPDGSNFTLKIRSTKLEDSAMYFCASSDMPQGVPVEQYFGPGTRLTVT.

In nucleotides, the CDR3 is TGCGCCAGCAGCTTGGCCCTTTTGACGGGGGAGCTGTTTTTT. It translates to CASSLALLTGELFF. V usage is TRBV5-1 and J usage is TRBJ2-2; no clear D. In germline, CDR1 is SGHRS, CDR2 YFSETQ. The ends were cut back, 0 bases at V and 8 bases at J, with 11 bases in the middle. The CDR3 is 14 residues long.

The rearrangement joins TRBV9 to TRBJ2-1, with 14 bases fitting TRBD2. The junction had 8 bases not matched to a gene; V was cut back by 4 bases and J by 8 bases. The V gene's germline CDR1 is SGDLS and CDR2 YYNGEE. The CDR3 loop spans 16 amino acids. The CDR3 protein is CASSLRTSGGFDEQFF. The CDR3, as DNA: TGTGCCAGCAGCCTCCGGACTAGCGGGGGGTTCGATGAGCAGTTCTTC.

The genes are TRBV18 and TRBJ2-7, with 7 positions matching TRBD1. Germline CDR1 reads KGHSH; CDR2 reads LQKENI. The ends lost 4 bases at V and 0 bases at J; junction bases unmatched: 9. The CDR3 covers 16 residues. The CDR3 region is CASSHTKGQTSYEQYF. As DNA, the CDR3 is TGTGCCAGCTCACATACAAAGGGACAGACCTCCTACGAGCAGTACTTC.

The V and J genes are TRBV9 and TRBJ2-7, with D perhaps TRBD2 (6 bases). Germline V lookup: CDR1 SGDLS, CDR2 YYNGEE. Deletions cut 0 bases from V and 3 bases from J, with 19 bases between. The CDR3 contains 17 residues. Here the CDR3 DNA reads TGTGCCAGCAGCGTAGGACCGGGGGAGCGTCTCGGCTACGAGCAGTACTTC. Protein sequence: CASSVGPGERLGYEQYF. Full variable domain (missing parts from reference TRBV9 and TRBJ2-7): DSGVTQTPKHLITATGQRVTLRCSPRSGDLSVYWYQQSLDQGLQFLIQYYNGEERAKGNILERFSAQQFPDLHSELNLSSLELGDSALYFCASSVGPGERLGYEQYFGPGTRLTVT.

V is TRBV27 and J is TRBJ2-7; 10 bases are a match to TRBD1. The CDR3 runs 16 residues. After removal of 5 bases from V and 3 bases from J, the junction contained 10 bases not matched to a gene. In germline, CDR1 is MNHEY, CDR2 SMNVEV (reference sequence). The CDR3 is CASSPGTGEIFYEQYF. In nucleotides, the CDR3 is TGTGCCAGCAGTCCCGGGACAGGGGAGATTTTCTACGAGCAGTACTTC.